A selection of T cell receptor beta chains follows, all from one sample in a study of blood T cell repertoires in COVID-19. Data came from immunoSEQ multiplex PCR; TCRdb stores just in-frame clones and leaves some out. Among 190,000 or so clones listed, 70% to 85% were seen once. The specimen was peripheral blood. These receptors all come from a woman of 80 years or more with acute or convalescent COVID-19. The CDR3 runs from the conserved cysteine through the conserved F or W. D genes are given only for firm matches. The size field is filled for only some rows; it gives once, few, many or a size class.

D gene	clone size	J gene	V gene	CDR3 protein	CDR3 DNA
TRBD1	-	TRBJ1-4	TRBV6-5	CASSRGQPSVEKLFF	TGTGCCAGCAGCCGGGGACAGCCGTCGGTGGAAAAACTGTTTTTT
-	-	TRBJ1-1	TRBV6-4	CASSSEENTEAFF	TGTGCCAGCAGTTCGGAGGAGAACACTGAAGCTTTCTTT
-	few	TRBJ2-3	TRBV6-4	CASSDSAGGSTDTQYF	TGTGCCAGCAGTGACTCGGCCGGCGGTAGCACAGATACGCAGTATTTT
TRBD1	-	TRBJ2-1	TRBV4-3	CASSRGDRLISNEQFF	TGCGCCAGCAGCCGGGGGGACAGGTTAATCTCCAATGAGCAGTTCTTC
TRBD1	-	TRBJ2-7	TRBV7-2	CASSLEGTGIYEQYF	TGTGCCAGCAGCTTAGAAGGGACAGGGATCTACGAGCAGTACTTC
-	-	TRBJ1-2	TRBV10-3	CAISESLGDYGYTF	TGTGCCATCAGTGAGTCGCTAGGAGACTATGGCTACACCTTC
TRBD1	-	TRBJ2-4	TRBV2	CASSVPGQGNIQYF	TGTGCCAGCAGTGTTCCGGGACAGGGAAACATTCAGTACTTC
-	-	TRBJ1-2	TRBV19	CASKRGPIDGYTF	TGTGCCAGTAAGCGGGGGCCTATCGATGGCTACACCTTC
-	-	TRBJ2-5	TRBV19	CASSIGPNWETQYF	TGTGCCAGTAGTATAGGGCCCAATTGGGAGACCCAGTACTTC
TRBD2	once	TRBJ2-2	TRBV7-2	CASSLDPAGRNTGELFF	TGTGCCAGCAGCTTAGATCCAGCGGGGCGGAACACCGGGGAGCTGTTTTTT
TRBD1	-	TRBJ2-7	TRBV4-1	CASSQDRGQSEQYF	TGCGCCAGCAGCCAAGATAGGGGGCAATCCGAGCAGTACTTC
-	-	TRBJ2-1	TRBV29-1	CSGLADYNEQFF	TGCAGCGGATTGGCAGACTACAATGAGCAGTTCTTC
-	once	TRBJ1-5	TRBV18	CASSPGAGGNQPQHF	TGTGCCAGCTCACCAGGCGCAGGGGGCAATCAGCCCCAGCATTTT
TRBD2	-	TRBJ2-3	TRBV2	CASTRGTSADTQYF	TGTGCCAGCACCCGGGGGACTAGCGCCGATACGCAGTATTTT
-	-	TRBJ1-2	TRBV10-1	CASSEPGNYGYTF	TGCGCCAGCAGTGAACCCGGGAACTATGGCTACACCTTC
-	-	TRBJ2-1	TRBV27	CASSLDREGEQFF	TGTGCCAGCAGTCTGGACAGGGAGGGCGAGCAGTTCTTC
-	-	TRBJ2-1	TRBV28	CASSHSYNEQFF	TGTGCCAGCAGCCACTCCTACAATGAGCAGTTCTTC
TRBD2	-	TRBJ2-3	TRBV5-8	CASSFGTTLTDTQYF	TGTGCCAGCAGCTTCGGGACTACCCTCACAGATACGCAGTATTTT
-	-	TRBJ1-5	TRBV19	CASSENRNQPQHF	TGTGCCAGTAGTGAAAACAGGAACCAGCCCCAGCATTTT
TRBD1	-	TRBJ2-1	TRBV7-8	CASSPTGFTYNEQFF	TGTGCCAGCAGCCCGACAGGGTTCACCTACAATGAGCAGTTCTTC
-	-	TRBJ2-1	TRBV3-1/TRBV3-2	CASSQGAASNEQFF	TGTGCCAGCAGCCAAGGGGCTGCTTCCAATGAGCAGTTCTTC
-	-	TRBJ2-7	TRBV2	CASPGAAEQYF	TGTGCCAGCCCAGGGGCCGCCGAGCAGTACTTC
TRBD1	-	TRBJ2-7	TRBV24-1	CASAGGSSYEQYF	TGTGCCTCCGCAGGGGGAAGCTCCTACGAGCAGTACTTC
TRBD2	-	TRBJ2-3	TRBV5-4	CASRPGGFTSTDTQYF	TGTGCCAGCAGACCCGGGGGGTTCACCTCCACAGATACGCAGTATTTT
-	once	TRBJ2-6	TRBV19	CASRTGDYGANVLTF	TGTGCCAGTAGGACAGGGGACTACGGGGCCAACGTCCTGACTTTC
-	-	TRBJ2-2	TRBV18	CASSPQGPPRAGELFF	TGTGCCAGCTCACCCCAGGGTCCGCCCAGAGCCGGGGAGCTGTTTTTT
TRBD1	-	TRBJ1-2	TRBV19	CASRDWDREDGYTF	TGTGCCAGTAGGGATTGGGACAGGGAAGATGGCTACACCTTC